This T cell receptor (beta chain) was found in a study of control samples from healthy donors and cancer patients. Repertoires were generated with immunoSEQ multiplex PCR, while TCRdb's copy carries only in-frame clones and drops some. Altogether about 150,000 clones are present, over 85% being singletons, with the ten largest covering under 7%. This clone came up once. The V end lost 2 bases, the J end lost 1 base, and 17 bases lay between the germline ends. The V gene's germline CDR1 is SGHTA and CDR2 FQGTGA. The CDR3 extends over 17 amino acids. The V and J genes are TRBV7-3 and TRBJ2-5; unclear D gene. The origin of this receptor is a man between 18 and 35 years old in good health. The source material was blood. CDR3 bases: TGTGCCAGCAGCTTAGAGTCGGCTAGAAAGCTCCAAGAGACCCAGTACTTC. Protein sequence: CASSLESARKLQETQYF.